This is a list of T cell receptor beta chains from one sample in a study of lymphopenia after photon versus proton radiotherapy. Sequencing used immunoSEQ multiplex PCR; TCRdb keeps in-frame clones, though not all of them. Found here are 70,000 or so clones, around 90% of them singletons; the top ten hold 2.2%. The sample was peripheral blood, taken from a patient treated with photon-based radiotherapy. These receptors originate from a middle-aged woman with cholangiocarcinoma. Both conserved end residues are part of each CDR3. The order of the fields is J gene, clone size, V gene, D gene, CDR3 protein, CDR3 DNA. A D gene is named only where the DNA matches it firmly. Clone sizes are given selectively: once, few, many, or a class where the clone is expanded.

J gene: TRBJ2-7; clone size: .; V gene: TRBV15; D gene: TRBD1; CDR3 protein: CATSRDYHEVTGQVSYEQYF; CDR3 DNA: TGTGCCACCAGCAGAGATTATCACGAGGTAACGGGACAGGTGTCCTACGAGCAGTACTTC
J gene: TRBJ1-1; clone size: once; V gene: TRBV7-9; D gene: .; CDR3 protein: CASSFRGFEAFF; CDR3 DNA: TGTGCCAGCAGCTTCAGAGGTTTTGAAGCTTTCTTT
J gene: TRBJ2-7; clone size: .; V gene: TRBV6-5; D gene: .; CDR3 protein: CASRLRTALYEQYF; CDR3 DNA: TGTGCCAGCCGCCTAAGGACAGCACTTTACGAGCAGTACTTC
J gene: TRBJ2-7; clone size: .; V gene: TRBV19; D gene: .; CDR3 protein: CASSPSGPNFIMSYEQYF; CDR3 DNA: TGTGCCAGTAGTCCGTCGGGGCCAAACTTCATTATGTCCTACGAGCAGTACTTC
J gene: TRBJ1-1; clone size: .; V gene: TRBV19; D gene: .; CDR3 protein: CASRIVTRSTEAFF; CDR3 DNA: TGTGCCAGTAGAATCGTGACTAGGAGCACTGAAGCTTTCTTT
J gene: TRBJ2-1; clone size: .; V gene: TRBV29-1; D gene: .; CDR3 protein: CSVAGNEQFF; CDR3 DNA: TGCAGCGTTGCGGGCAATGAGCAGTTCTTC
J gene: TRBJ2-7; clone size: once; V gene: TRBV7-2; D gene: .; CDR3 protein: CASKPIQGATYEQYF; CDR3 DNA: TGTGCCAGCAAACCGATACAGGGAGCTACCTACGAGCAGTACTTC
J gene: TRBJ1-1; clone size: .; V gene: TRBV5-4; D gene: .; CDR3 protein: CASSLHGTEAFF; CDR3 DNA: TGTGCCAGCAGCCTTCATGGCACTGAAGCTTTCTTT
J gene: TRBJ1-5; clone size: few; V gene: TRBV28; D gene: .; CDR3 protein: CASSREQPQHF; CDR3 DNA: TGTGCCAGCTCTAGGGAGCAGCCCCAGCATTTT
J gene: TRBJ2-1; clone size: .; V gene: TRBV7-3; D gene: .; CDR3 protein: CASSLRGPEEPQRALYNEQFF; CDR3 DNA: TGTGCCAGCAGCTTAAGGGGACCCGAGGAACCACAGCGGGCTCTCTACAATGAGCAGTTCTTC
J gene: TRBJ2-5; clone size: .; V gene: TRBV7-2; D gene: .; CDR3 protein: CASSFFLQRQETQYF; CDR3 DNA: TGTGCCAGCAGCTTTTTCCTCCAGAGACAAGAGACCCAGTACTTC
J gene: TRBJ2-2; clone size: .; V gene: TRBV5-4; D gene: TRBD1; CDR3 protein: CASTQTGGVGGELFF; CDR3 DNA: TGTGCCAGCACACAGACAGGGGGCGTCGGCGGGGAGCTGTTTTTT
J gene: TRBJ2-7; clone size: .; V gene: TRBV7-9; D gene: .; CDR3 protein: CASSSLDRSEQYF; CDR3 DNA: TGTGCCAGCAGCTCCCTGGACAGAAGCGAGCAGTACTTC
J gene: TRBJ2-3; clone size: once; V gene: TRBV18; D gene: .; CDR3 protein: CASSRLDTQYF; CDR3 DNA: TGTGCCAGCTCACGCTTAGATACGCAGTATTTT
J gene: TRBJ2-7; clone size: .; V gene: TRBV4-2; D gene: .; CDR3 protein: CASSQEGNEQYF; CDR3 DNA: TGTGCCAGCAGCCAAGAAGGGAACGAGCAGTACTTC
J gene: TRBJ2-5; clone size: .; V gene: TRBV11-2; D gene: TRBD2; CDR3 protein: CASSLGLADNQETQYF; CDR3 DNA: TGTGCCAGCAGCTTAGGGCTAGCGGATAACCAAGAGACCCAGTACTTC
J gene: TRBJ2-7; clone size: .; V gene: TRBV10-2; D gene: TRBD1; CDR3 protein: CASSERTGRYEQYF; CDR3 DNA: TGCGCCAGCAGTGAACGGACAGGGCGTTACGAGCAGTACTTC
J gene: TRBJ2-1; clone size: .; V gene: TRBV9; D gene: .; CDR3 protein: CASSVRLDGSAHNEQFF; CDR3 DNA: TGTGCCAGCAGCGTTCGGCTTGACGGTTCGGCCCACAATGAGCAGTTCTTC
J gene: TRBJ2-7; clone size: once; V gene: TRBV7-3; D gene: TRBD2; CDR3 protein: CASSKNAGLAGGHEQYF; CDR3 DNA: TGTGCCAGCAGTAAGAACGCGGGACTAGCGGGCGGCCACGAGCAGTACTTC
J gene: TRBJ2-5; clone size: .; V gene: TRBV5-1; D gene: .; CDR3 protein: CASSGETQYF; CDR3 DNA: TGCGCCAGCAGCGGGGAGACCCAGTACTTC
J gene: TRBJ2-2; clone size: .; V gene: TRBV27; D gene: .; CDR3 protein: CASSLFWGNANTGELFF; CDR3 DNA: TGTGCCAGCAGTTTATTTTGGGGTAACGCGAACACCGGGGAGCTGTTTTTT
J gene: TRBJ1-2; clone size: .; V gene: TRBV19; D gene: .; CDR3 protein: CASSLDSRWYGYTF; CDR3 DNA: TGTGCCAGTAGCCTGGACAGCCGGTGGTATGGCTACACCTTC
J gene: TRBJ2-1; clone size: once; V gene: TRBV7-2; D gene: .; CDR3 protein: CASSSGLLNEQFF; CDR3 DNA: TGTGCCAGCAGCTCCGGACTACTTAATGAGCAGTTCTTC
J gene: TRBJ1-5; clone size: .; V gene: TRBV7-6; D gene: TRBD1; CDR3 protein: CASSSNWDRWSNQPQHF; CDR3 DNA: TGTGCCAGCAGCTCAAACTGGGACAGGTGGAGCAATCAGCCCCAGCATTTT
J gene: TRBJ2-4; clone size: .; V gene: TRBV7-3; D gene: .; CDR3 protein: CASSQGTGRVNIQYF; CDR3 DNA: TGTGCCAGCAGCCAAGGAACTGGTCGGGTAAACATTCAGTACTTC